This TCR beta chain was sequenced for a study of T cells in Graves' hyperthyroidism and ophthalmopathy. The CDR3 covers 16 residues. The germline V gene has CDR1 LNHDA and CDR2 SQIVND (reference sequence). The V segment lost 3 bases and the J segment 4 bases; nucleotides outside the gene matches: 10. Amplification yielded TCR beta CDR3 regions, with RNA transcripts as the source. A first-round RT-PCR of the TCR CDR3 used the HTBI primer set. TCRdb fed the multiplex PCR reads into MiXCR, producing one record per CDR3 protein. The data contain hundreds of thousands of distinct CDR3 sequences, roughly 15% of them singletons. Study results and caveats: A 13 V-J signature model discriminated ophthalmopathy versus stable hyperthyroidism.

This clonotype was seen a handful of times. Its matching antigen is unknown. The source of this sequence is a woman aged 18-30 years with Graves' ophthalmopathy. Sequencing used blood. This chain connects TRBV19 to TRBJ2-3; TRBD2 agrees at 7 bases. In DNA, the CDR3 is TGTGCCAGTAGTATCTTCGGCGGGAGTAAATCAGATACGCAGTATTTT. This sequence encodes CASSIFGGSKSDTQYF.